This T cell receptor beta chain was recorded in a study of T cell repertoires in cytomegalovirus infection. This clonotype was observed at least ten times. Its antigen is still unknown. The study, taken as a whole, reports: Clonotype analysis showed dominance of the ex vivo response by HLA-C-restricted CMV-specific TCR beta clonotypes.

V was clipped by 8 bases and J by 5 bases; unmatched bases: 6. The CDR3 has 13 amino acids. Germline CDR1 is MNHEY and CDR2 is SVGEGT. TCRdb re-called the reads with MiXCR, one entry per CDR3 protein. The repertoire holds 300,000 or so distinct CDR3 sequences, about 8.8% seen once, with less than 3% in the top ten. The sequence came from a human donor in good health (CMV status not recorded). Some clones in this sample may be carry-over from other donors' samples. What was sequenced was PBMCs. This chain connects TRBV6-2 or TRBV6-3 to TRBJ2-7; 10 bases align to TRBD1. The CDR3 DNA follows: TGTGCCAGCGGGACAGGGGATTTGCACGAGCAGTACGTC. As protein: CASGTGDLHEQYV.